These 5 T cell receptor beta chains share one sample of origin, sequenced in a study of OX40 agonist ivuxolimab in advanced cancers. Data came from immunoSEQ multiplex PCR; TCRdb stores just in-frame clones and leaves some out. Of 70,000 or so clones in the sample, approximately 90% were seen once. The sequencing used CD4+ or CD8+ T cells sorted from blood, collected in a trial of the OX40 agonist ivuxolimab. These receptors were collected from an adult with an advanced solid tumor such as melanoma, head and neck, liver or kidney cancer.

The chain employs TRBV11-3 and TRBJ2-1; TRBD2 aligns across 7 bases. This CDR3 comprises 14 residues. Per germline, CDR1 SGHNT and CDR2 YENEEA. The junction had 7 bases not matched to a gene; V was cut back by 5 bases and J by 6 bases. CDR3 coding DNA: TGTGCCAGCAGCCTCAACCAGCGGGGCAATGAGCAGTTCTTC. Residues: CASSLNQRGNEQFF.

The CDR3 reads CASSWLAGGGSDTQYF. Written as DNA, the CDR3 is TGTGCCAGCAGCTGGTTAGCGGGAGGTGGATCAGATACGCAGTATTTT. The rearrangement links TRBV7-2 to TRBJ2-3; 10 positions agree with TRBD2. The V gene's germline CDR1 is SGHTA and CDR2 FQGNSA. This CDR3 contains 16 residues. The ends lost 4 bases at V and 4 bases at J; junction bases unmatched: 8.

This clone showed up just once. The CDR3 protein is CASSSDRPPGGEKLFF. DNA for the CDR3: TGTGCCAGCAGTTCCGACAGGCCCCCAGGAGGTGAAAAACTGTTTTTT. The V and J genes are TRBV28 and TRBJ1-4, with TRBD1 as a possible D gene (6 bases). Germline-derived CDR1 and CDR2 are MDHEN and SYDVKM. The CDR3 is 16 residues long. V was shortened by 4 bases and J by 7 bases, with 19 bases between the two germline ends.

The chain employs TRBV30 and TRBJ1-5, with TRBD1 as a possible D gene (5 bases). V lost 6 bases and J 5 bases, leaving 14 bases between the germline ends. From germline, CDR1 is GTSNPN and CDR2 SVGIG (reference sequence). The CDR3 extends over 13 amino acids. The chain's CDR3 is CACNIGADQPQHF. The CDR3, as DNA: TGTGCCTGTAATATTGGGGCCGATCAGCCCCAGCATTTT.

The genes are TRBV5-8 and TRBJ2-2, with D possibly TRBD2 on 5 matching bases. Trimming took off 1 base at V and 5 bases at J, with 15 bases between the two ends. The CDR3 has 16 residues. The germline CDR1 and CDR2 sequences are SGHTS and YDEGEE. In DNA form, the CDR3 reads TGTGCCAGCAGCTTGTTCGCAGGAGGTGGGACCGGGGAGCTGTTTTTT. It yields the protein CASSLFAGGGTGELFF.